One TCR beta chain is described in this entry. This clonotype came up a few times. Its antigen target is currently unknown. Nothing much larger sits one base from this clone, and base qualities are not available. A distance of 11 bases separates the germline ends of V and J, which lose 3 bases and 5 bases respectively. CDR1 and CDR2, looked up from the germline V gene (reference sequence), are DFQATT and SNEGSKA. The cysteine opens and the phenylalanine closes a CDR3 of 13 amino acids. CDR3 DNA is the only sequence kept; it has 39 bases, read in frame from the first base. This record belongs to a study of Graves' ophthalmopathy and Graves' hyperthyroidism (dated by TCRdb to 2016 to 2019). Notes on the research overall: Peripheral blood was collected before any treatment was given, at the time of initial diagnosis. The study used TCR beta repertoire signatures to distinguish Graves' ophthalmopathy from Graves' hyperthyroidism and to predict progression to ophthalmopathy. In total, over 130 blood samples were TCR-sequenced: fewer than 50 ophthalmopathy, over 70 hyperthyroidism and approximately 17 hyperthyroidism-to-ophthalmopathy patients. To explore V-J signatures that separate ophthalmopathy from hyperthyroidism, a discovery set of about a hundred patients was enrolled, consisting of under 50 with ophthalmopathy and approximately 60 with stable hyperthyroidism. An independent validation cohort comprised some 19 hyperthyroidism patients and about 16 patients who later progressed from hyperthyroidism to ophthalmopathy. T-cell repertoires of thyroid tissue and blood were compared in several hyperthyroidism patients. Once sampling was done, hyperthyroidism patients were given methimazole at a starting dose of 30 mg daily, while ophthalmopathy patients were given high-dose intravenous methylprednisolone. Results and caveats for the whole study, not just this receptor: Sample size was not statistically predetermined, and group allocation was not concealed from the investigators. Among expanded thyroid clonotypes with frequency above 0.001, most also showed up in blood, which suggests that blood repertoires may reflect the thyroid immune response. Ophthalmopathy was separated from stable hyperthyroidism by the 13-signature model with 87.88% sensitivity and 81% to 83% specificity in cross-validation and with 80%/75% in the test set. In validation, the model predicted ophthalmopathy progression with less than 71% sensitivity and roughly 72% specificity; roughly eleven predicted patients were CT-confirmed with GO in a median of approximately 6.5 months.

For repertoire sequencing, TCR beta CDR3 regions were amplified from RNA transcripts. A first-round RT-PCR used HTBI primers with the Qiagen OneStep RT-PCR kit, followed by a second-round multiplex PCR, size selection and purification. Libraries were sequenced paired-end with 100 bp reads on an Illumina HiSeq2000. For the original study's pipeline: SOAPnuke was used for read processing, and reads with adapters, uncalled bases, a mean Phred below 15, or no exact constant-primer or identifier match were discarded. COPE v1.2.5 was used to merge high-quality paired reads. Each unique nucleotide sequence was treated as a clonotype, and MiTCR v1.1 was used to align the clonotypes to the IMGT TRB V, D and J references. The analysis was limited to V-J combinations with a frequency above 0.0001, which together covered just over 98% of the repertoires. A TCR clonal expansion and chaos score per V-J combination was defined as the ratio of F50 clonal expansion to chaos observed in the TCRdist matrix. Welch's t-statistics and random forest were used to reduce the features to 10 to 15 V-J combinations, which were then used as input to a naive Bayes classifier. Thyroid-blood repertoire similarity was quantified with the Morisita-Horn index. TCRdb reprocessing: public reads trimmed at Q25 with fastp, clones called with MiXCR, in-frame beta chains kept. Rows with a matching CDR3 protein are joined into one entry that keeps the most common DNA and genes. TCRdb, not the authors, supplied the V and J calls. Across this sample there are 650,000 to 900,000 distinct CDR3 sequences, with 40% seen only once. 44% of the sample rests with the top ten.

Ophthalmopathy patients had moderately to severely active disease, Clinical Activity Score of at least 3, NOSPECS grade of at least 4, and disease duration under 3 months. Anyone with other autoimmune diseases, uncontrolled infections, pregnancy or lactation was excluded from the study. Clinical symptoms, serum thyroxine, TRAb, thyroid ultrasound and orbital computed tomography were used for diagnosis. Ficoll-Paque density gradient centrifugation was used to isolate PBMCs from approximately 10 ml of fresh peripheral blood. Total RNA was extracted using Trizol reagent, and RNA quality was checked on an Agilent 2100 Bioanalyzer.

The chain is assembled from TRBV20-1 and TRBJ1-5, with a weak D call of TRBD1 (5 bases match). Sequenced input: peripheral blood. The origin of this receptor is an adult man with Graves' ophthalmopathy. The CDR3 loop reads CSASLQDDQPQHF. The DNA is as follows: TGCAGTGCTAGCCTACAGGACGATCAGCCCCAGCATTTT.